This T cell receptor (beta chain) is drawn from a study of blood T cell repertoires in COVID-19. Overall study: The study drew acute and convalescent COVID-19 samples from the United States, Italy and Spain. From T cells, B-cell-depleted T cells, or PBMCs came the material, which was cDNA or gDNA.

The CDR3 covers 15 residues. Germline CDR1 is SGHAT and CDR2 is FQDESV (reference sequence). Deletions cut 5 bases from V and 8 bases from J, with 19 bases between. How the authors handled the data: Estimation of nucleated cell counts relied on the amplification of reference gene primers. Sequencing used immunoSEQ multiplex PCR; TCRdb keeps in-frame clones, though not all of them. The D gene and trimming were derived from the DNA, and the V and J assignments and clone size from that table. The table has fewer than 70,000 clones, 89% seen once. The V call is TRBV11-1, the J call TRBJ2-1, with D perhaps matching TRBD2 (6 bases). The receptor was derived from a man in his fifties with active COVID-19. The sequencing input was peripheral blood. DNA for the CDR3: TGTGCCAGCAGCAGCTCCGCGGGGAGTTTAGATGAGCAGTTCTTC. Its translation: CASSSSAGSLDEQFF.